Below, one T cell receptor (beta chain) is given with its context. Its antigen target is currently unknown. No base quality values were provided; no much bigger clone lies one nucleotide off. This sample was taken from a study of blood T cell repertoires in COVID-19 (dated by TCRdb to the early 2020s). About the study as a whole: Collaborator samples came from the United States, Italy and Spain and covered acute and convalescent phases of COVID-19. The material from the prospective study consisted of cDNA or gDNA derived from T cells, B-cell-depleted T cells, or PBMCs. Subjects who had been exposed to COVID-19, were actively infected with it, or had recovered from it provided the deeply sampled blood TCRbeta repertoires that made up the dataset. The repertoires were made available in a free public database intended to serve as a resource for research on the immune response to SARS-CoV-2. The samples were drawn from two sources: the first 160 participants of the ongoing ImmuneRACE study, and 1,000 to 1,500 subjects contributed by 6 global collaborators. A de-identified subject ID, COVID-19 status, age in years and sex were almost always included in the sample metadata. Where available, HLA class I and class II types were obtained from metadata supplied by the sample provider rather than from assay-based typing.

One collaborating source in Seattle enrolled patients during active infection and followed them longitudinally through the course of disease. Whole blood was collected in K2EDTA tubes by collaborating institutions according to the institutions' own protocols. For TCRbeta analysis, collaborator samples were shipped as frozen whole blood, as isolated PBMCs, or as DNA extracted from either sample type. Results the study describes overall, beyond this receptor: The quantity of clinical and demographic metadata differed by source and by participant and was supplied without curation.

The immunoSEQ Assay, a bias-controlled multiplex PCR, was used to amplify TCRbeta CDR3 regions from genomic DNA. On the authors' methods: The number of nucleated cells in each sample was estimated from the amplification of reference gene primers within the assay. Sequence reads were collapsed and filtered to measure the absolute abundance of every unique TCRbeta CDR3 rearrangement. For each sample, productive Simpson clonality was calculated as the square root of Simpson's diversity index across productive rearrangements. Not all clones reach the TCRdb copy of this immuneACCESS table, which keeps in-frame sequences only. Checked studies attribute under half of the gap to unresolved V genes and leave the rest unexplained. That table furnishes V, J and clone size, whereas the DNA furnished D and trimming. The sample table lists tens of thousands of clones, approximately 90% of them with a count of one. 15% to 20% of the sample lies in the top ten.

CDR1 SGHRS and CDR2 YFSETQ were looked up in the germline V gene. Including the terminal cysteine and phenylalanine, the CDR3 comprises 15 residues. Only CDR3 DNA remains: 45 bases, in frame from the first base. V is trimmed back by 5 bases and J by 11 bases, and the junction contains 13 bases that no gene match accounts for. This TCR derives from a woman aged 60-75 years with COVID-19, enrolled during active disease. Sequencing input: peripheral blood. In this chain, TRBV5-1 is recombined with TRBJ1-3, and 10 junction bases match TRBD1. The CDR3 reads as follows: CASSRGQGSLGAIYF. The nucleotide sequence is given as TGCGCCAGCAGTCGGGGACAGGGGTCTCTAGGCGCCATATATTTT.